This T cell receptor (beta chain) was sequenced during a study of OX40 agonist ivuxolimab in advanced cancers. The overall study: The mean age was approximately 56 years, ranging from about 20 to 85, with roughly four fifths of participants male.

CDR1 is SGHVS, CDR2 FQNEAQ, per germline. V lost 3 bases and J lost 3, with 8 bases in between. This CDR3 has 13 amino acids. Sequencing used immunoSEQ multiplex PCR; TCRdb keeps in-frame clones, though not all of them. Altogether tens of thousands of clones are present, around 80% being singletons, with the ten largest covering 4% to 6%. The V call is TRBV7-8, the J call TRBJ1-1; D is unresolved. The TCR was taken from an adult with an advanced solid tumor such as melanoma, head and neck, liver or kidney cancer. The sample here was CD4+ or CD8+ T cells sorted from blood, taken in a trial of the OX40 agonist ivuxolimab. CDR3 in amino acids: CASSFGSYTEAFF. In nucleotides, the CDR3 is TGTGCCAGCAGCTTCGGGTCGTACACTGAAGCTTTCTTT.